This T cell receptor (beta chain) emerged from a study of shared clonotypes between healthy human individuals. Background on the study: The cohort comprised a couple of women and a few men. Their ages spanned 18 to 49 years.

Data came from immunoSEQ multiplex PCR; TCRdb stores just in-frame clones and leaves some out. The data show some 800,000 clones, around 93% seen once. Naive CD8 cells lacked CD45RO, underwent positive selection for CCR7 and left out terminally differentiated effector memory CD45RA+ cells. This clone was seen a single time. Its antigen remains unidentified. General study findings and limits: In having few donors, the study represented limited genetic and exposure-history diversity.

CDR1 SNHLY and CDR2 FYNNEI come from the germline V gene. The CDR3 consists of 15 residues. The V gene end was trimmed by 7 bases and the J gene end by 1 base; junction bases not matched to a gene: 10. The sequenced sample consisted of naive CD8+ T cells sorted from blood. The TCR was taken from a man aged 25-40 years in good health. The V gene is TRBV2, the J gene TRBJ2-7, with 7 bases fitting TRBD1. CDR3 sequence: CASIPGQAQSYEQYF. In DNA, the CDR3 is TGTGCCAGCATTCCTGGACAGGCCCAATCCTACGAGCAGTACTTC.